This passage covers 31 T cell receptor beta chains from one sample sequenced in a study of regulatory T cells. Study outcomes and limitations: In CD3G deficiency, regulatory T cells had lower Shannon diversity than autologous conventional CD4+ and control regulatory cells.

Amplification used 52 TRBV primers and 13 TRBJ primers. Profiled with immunoSEQ multiplex PCR; TCRdb holds only in-frame clones, not every one. Of about 2,300 clones in the sample, approximately 90% are singletons; the top ten hold about 3%. Their recognized antigens are unknown. Sample: CD4+ Tregs sorted from blood. The receptors shown here come from a child aged 5 to 17 with CD3G deficiency.

The rearrangement joins TRBV28 to TRBJ2-7; 9 nucleotides align to TRBD1. Germline V lookup: CDR1 MDHEN, CDR2 SYDVKM. The CDR3 length is 15 residues. V gave up 5 bases and J gave up 4 bases; unmatched junction bases: 9. Here the CDR3 reads CASSPPDRGKYEQYF. The CDR3 nucleotides read TGTGCCAGCAGTCCACCCGACAGGGGGAAGTACGAGCAGTACTTC.

V gene TRBV5-1 combines with J gene TRBJ1-6, with 7 positions matching TRBD1. The J segment lost 13 bases and the V segment lost 3 bases, leaving 10 bases of the junction unmatched. CDR1 is SGHRS and CDR2 is YFSETQ in the germline V gene. The CDR3 runs to 14 residues. The CDR3 DNA sequence: TGCGCCAGCAGCTCGGGACAGCCGGCGGATCCCCTCCACTTT. Protein sequence: CASSSGQPADPLHF.

V is TRBV19 and J is TRBJ2-1; 9 bases map to TRBD1. CDR1 and CDR2 (germline): LNHDA, SQIVND (reference sequence). The CDR3 totals 14 residues. The V segment lost 3 bases and the J segment 8 bases; nucleotides outside the gene matches: 5. CDR3 amino acids: CASSIRGQGDEQFF. The CDR3 bases are TGTGCCAGTAGTATCCGGGGACAGGGAGATGAGCAGTTCTTC.

The rearrangement links TRBV28 to TRBJ2-1; TRBD2 agrees at 8 bases. V lost 1 base to trimming and J lost 9 bases; unmatched junction nucleotides: 17. From germline, CDR1 is MDHEN and CDR2 SYDVKM. This CDR3 has 18 residues. The CDR3 protein is CASSLSPRLARGSGEQFF. In DNA form, the CDR3 reads TGTGCCAGCAGTTTATCCCCCAGACTAGCGCGGGGATCAGGTGAGCAGTTCTTC.

The V gene is TRBV7-9, the J gene TRBJ2-5; 9 bases are shared with TRBD1. There are 15 residues in the CDR3. Per germline, CDR1 SEHNR and CDR2 FQNEAQ (reference sequence). V shed 5 bases and J 4 bases; nucleotides not matched to a gene: 8. The CDR3 coding sequence is TGTGCCAGCAGCCCCGGACAGGGGTTTGGAGAGACCCAGTACTTC. This gives the protein CASSPGQGFGETQYF.

V is TRBV19 and J is TRBJ1-1; 9 bases match TRBD1. Germline V gene data show CDR1 as LNHDA and CDR2 as SQIVND (reference sequence). The CDR3 loop spans 17 amino acids. V was pared by 5 bases and J by 3 bases, with 13 bases of the junction left unmatched. The CDR3 is CASSPRERDRVDTEAFF. The CDR3 nucleotides are TGTGCCAGTAGTCCAAGGGAACGGGACAGGGTAGACACTGAAGCTTTCTTT.

The CDR3 DNA reads TGCGCCAGCAAGGTAGCGGGAGGGTCAGATACGCAGTATTTT. It yields the protein CASKVAGGSDTQYF. The chain carries TRBV5-1 and TRBJ2-3, with 11 bases lining up with TRBD2. V lost 6 bases to trimming and J lost 4 bases; unmatched junction nucleotides: 4. Germline loops: CDR1 SGHRS, CDR2 YFSETQ. This CDR3 is 14 amino acids long. Looking up the rest from reference TRBV5-1 and TRBJ2-3 gives the full variable domain: KAGVTQTPRYLIKTRGQQVTLSCSPISGHRSVSWYQQTPGQGLQFLFEYFSETQRNKGNFPGRFSGRQFSNSRSEMNVSTLELGDSALYLCASKVAGGSDTQYFGPGTRLTVL.

This clone came up once. The rearrangement joins TRBV18 to TRBJ1-1; D call uncertain. This CDR3 contains 13 residues. Trimming left V 4 bases short and J 1 base short, with 7 bases between. Per germline, CDR1 KGHSH and CDR2 LQKENI. In DNA, the CDR3 is TGTGCCAGCTCACGTCAGAAGAACACTGAAGCTTTCTTT. Translating gives CASSRQKNTEAFF.

CDR3 nucleotides: TGTGCCAGCAGCTTAGCCAGAGGAACTGAAGCTTTCTTT. Protein sequence: CASSLARGTEAFF. The chain employs TRBV11-2 and TRBJ1-1; D not certain. Germline assignment: CDR1 SGHAT and CDR2 FQNNGV. The CDR3 runs 13 residues. The ends were cut back, 1 base at V and 5 bases at J, with 8 bases in the middle.

The genes are TRBV28 and TRBJ2-6; no firm D call. The CDR3 spans 12 residues. In germline, CDR1 is MDHEN, CDR2 SYDVKM. V was cut by 7 bases and J by 2 bases, with 3 bases left in between. The CDR3 protein is CASKTGANVLTF. The CDR3 bases are TGTGCCAGCAAAACTGGGGCCAACGTCCTGACTTTC.

This CDR3 reads CASSYGGTSGPNEQFF. The CDR3 DNA reads as TGTGCCAGCAGTTATGGGGGGACTAGCGGCCCCAATGAGCAGTTCTTC. The chain links TRBV6-6 to TRBJ2-1; TRBD2 aligns across 11 bases. Trimming cost V 3 bases and J 6 bases; bases outside gene matches: 7. The CDR3 extends over 16 amino acids. Germline CDR1 and CDR2: MNHNY and SVGAGI (reference sequence).

This clone was picked up one time. The chain employs TRBV7-9 and TRBJ1-4; TRBD1 agrees at 7 bases. The germline gives CDR1 SEHNR, CDR2 FQNEAQ (reference sequence). The CDR3 has 15 residues. The V gene end was trimmed by 3 bases and the J gene end by 7 bases; junction bases not matched to a gene: 8. The CDR3 nucleotides read TGTGCCAGCAGCTTCTGGACAGGAAGGATTGAAAAACTGTTTTTT. This codes for CASSFWTGRIEKLFF.

The rearrangement uses TRBV5-1 and TRBJ2-1; 9 nucleotides align to TRBD1. Germline CDR1 is SGHRS and CDR2 is YFSETQ. The length of the CDR3 is 16 residues. Trimming cost V 4 bases and J 6 bases; bases outside gene matches: 11. The CDR3 sequence: CASSPARGQGFNEQFF. CDR3 coding DNA: TGCGCCAGCAGCCCAGCACGGGGACAGGGTTTCAATGAGCAGTTCTTC. The full variable domain, completed using reference TRBV5-1 and TRBJ2-1, is KAGVTQTPRYLIKTRGQQVTLSCSPISGHRSVSWYQQTPGQGLQFLFEYFSETQRNKGNFPGRFSGRQFSNSRSEMNVSTLELGDSALYLCASSPARGQGFNEQFFGPGTRLTVL.

The chain joins TRBV28 to TRBJ2-6; TRBD1 might be the D (6 bases). Looked up from germline, CDR1 is MDHEN and CDR2 is SYDVKM. The ends were cut back, 3 bases at V and 0 bases at J, with 18 bases in the middle. The CDR3 has 19 amino acids. The CDR3 loop is CASSFGGATTFSGANVLTF. CDR3 coding DNA: TGTGCCAGCAGTTTTGGGGGCGCAACCACCTTCTCTGGGGCCAACGTCCTGACTTTC. Looking up the rest from reference TRBV28 and TRBJ2-6 gives the full variable domain: DVKVTQSSRYLVKRTGEKVFLECVQDMDHENMFWYRQDPGLGLRLIYFSYDVKMKEKGDIPEGYSVSREKKERFSLILESASTNQTSMYLCASSFGGATTFSGANVLTFGAGSRLTVL.

V and J are TRBV28 and TRBJ1-5; no clear D gene. Trimming pared 0 bases from V and 2 bases from J, leaving 8 bases between. CDR3 length equals 15 residues. The V gene's germline CDR1 is MDHEN and CDR2 SYDVKM. CDR3 nucleotides: TGTGCCAGCAGTTTATGGCGCGAGGGCAATCAGCCCCAGCATTTT. This translates into CASSLWREGNQPQHF.

The V gene is TRBV18, the J gene TRBJ2-3; 8 nucleotides line up with TRBD1. The germline V gene has CDR1 KGHSH and CDR2 LQKENI. The CDR3 covers 17 residues. V lost 4 bases to trimming and J lost 3 bases; unmatched junction nucleotides: 12. The CDR3 DNA follows: TGTGCCAGCTCACGCCGGACAGGGCCCACCGGTACAGATACGCAGTATTTT. Translation: CASSRRTGPTGTDTQYF.

With regard to this clone: A read error may produce the germline difference seen at one junction end. The V and J genes are TRBV28 and TRBJ1-5, with D unresolved. This CDR3 has 14 residues. Germline CDR1 is MDHEN and CDR2 is SYDVKM. The CDR3 DNA reads TGTGCCAGCAGTTCGCCATTCAGCAGTCAGCCCCAGCATTTT. As protein: CASSSPFSSQPQHF.

The rearrangement uses TRBV5-1 and TRBJ1-1; 8 nucleotides match TRBD1. Germline V gives CDR1 SGHRS, CDR2 YFSETQ. The length of the CDR3 is 15 residues. The trim removed 4 bases at V and 1 base at J, leaving 6 bases unmatched. The CDR3 coding sequence is TGCGCCAGCAGCACCCGACAGGGGCCGAACACTGAAGCTTTCTTT. It yields the protein CASSTRQGPNTEAFF.

The J gene is TRBJ2-1, the V gene TRBV19; the D gene could be TRBD1 or TRBD2 (5 bases each). The germline CDR1 and CDR2 sequences are LNHDA and SQIVND (reference sequence). Deletions cut 1 base from V and 5 bases from J, with 12 bases between. The CDR3 runs 15 residues. This CDR3 reads CASSIGGKGNNEQFF. In DNA, the CDR3 is TGTGCCAGTAGTATAGGGGGGAAGGGAAACAATGAGCAGTTCTTC.

This clone was observed a single time. This chain uses TRBV6-1 with TRBJ2-7; 13 bases are a match to TRBD2. V lost 7 bases to trimming and J lost 5 bases; unmatched junction nucleotides: 5. CDR3 length equals 14 residues. The V gene's germline CDR1 is MNHNS and CDR2 SASEGT. The CDR3 nucleotides are TGTGCCAGCAAAAGACTAGCGGGAGGACACGAGCAGTACTTC. Amino acids: CASKRLAGGHEQYF.

The V call is TRBV28, the J call TRBJ2-3; 11 nucleotides align to TRBD2. V was clipped by 3 bases and J by 5 bases; unmatched bases: 7. CDR1 MDHEN and CDR2 SYDVKM come from the germline V gene. The CDR3 length is 16 residues. Here the CDR3 DNA reads TGTGCCAGCAGTTTCCGTAGCGGGAGGGTCCGAGATACGCAGTATTTT. Protein: CASSFRSGRVRDTQYF.

The rearrangement uses TRBV28 and TRBJ2-2; 8 positions agree with TRBD2. CDR3 length equals 14 residues. Trimming removed 2 bases from V and 4 bases from J; junction bases left unmatched: 0. Germline V gene sequence: CDR1 MDHEN, CDR2 SYDVKM. CDR3 amino acids: CASSLLAGTGELFF. The CDR3, as DNA: TGTGCCAGCAGTTTACTAGCGGGCACCGGGGAGCTGTTTTTT.

This chain joins TRBV7-9 and TRBJ2-3; 9 nucleotides line up with TRBD1. Germline V gene lookup returns CDR1 SEHNR and CDR2 FQNEAQ (reference sequence). V dropped 5 bases and J dropped 2; count of bases not matched to a gene: 5. This CDR3 contains 15 residues. The DNA of the CDR3 is TGTGCCAGCAGCATGGGACAGGGCACCACAGATACGCAGTATTTT. Translation gives CASSMGQGTTDTQYF.

The genes are TRBV7-9 and TRBJ2-7; possibly TRBD2 for D (6 bases). This CDR3 is built from 13 residues. Germline CDR1 is SEHNR and CDR2 is FQNEAQ (reference sequence). V was clipped by 5 bases and J by 6 bases, with 14 bases between them. The CDR3 loop is CASSHSGFGEQYF. CDR3 DNA: TGTGCCAGCAGCCATAGCGGTTTCGGCGAGCAGTACTTC.

The V gene is TRBV6-1, the J gene TRBJ1-2; TRBD1 matches 10 bases. J gave up 8 bases and V 10 bases, and 7 bases lay outside the gene matches. The CDR3 is 12 amino acids. CDR1 and CDR2 (germline): MNHNS, SASEGT. This chain's CDR3 is CATRQGAGGYTF. CDR3 nucleotide sequence: TGTGCCACCCGACAGGGGGCAGGCGGCTACACCTTC.

The CDR3 region has the DNA TGCGCCAGCAGCTTGGGAGGTGAAGGTCCCTATGGCTACACCTTC. Translating it yields CASSLGGEGPYGYTF. The chain is built from TRBV5-1 and TRBJ1-2; D uncertain. The CDR3 contains 15 residues. CDR1 is SGHRS, CDR2 YFSETQ, per germline. Trimming cost V 0 bases and J 4 bases, with 13 bases left between them.

The chain combines TRBV5-1 with TRBJ2-6; the D is unclear. Trimming took 3 bases from V and 1 from J, leaving 8 bases between them. Germline V lookup: CDR1 SGHRS, CDR2 YFSETQ. This CDR3 comprises 15 residues. CDR3 nucleotides: TGCGCCAGCAGCTCCACGGATTCTGGGGCCAACGTCCTGACTTTC. Translated, it gives CASSSTDSGANVLTF.

The rearrangement uses TRBV28 and TRBJ1-2; 7 positions agree with TRBD1. Germline-derived CDR1 and CDR2 are MDHEN and SYDVKM. The CDR3 sequence is 16 residues long. V lost 3 bases and J lost 0; bases outside the gene matches: 7. The CDR3 DNA is TGTGCCAGCAGTTTTTTCGGGACAGAATCTAACTATGGCTACACCTTC. Translation: CASSFFGTESNYGYTF.

The chain couples TRBV7-9 to TRBJ2-5; D is undetermined. The V gene lost 0 bases and the J gene lost 4 bases, with 9 bases spanning the gap. CDR3 length equals 14 residues. Germline V gene sequence: CDR1 SEHNR, CDR2 FQNEAQ (reference sequence). The CDR3 loop reads CASSLAARGETQYF. CDR3 DNA: TGTGCCAGCAGCTTAGCGGCCAGAGGAGAGACCCAGTACTTC.

This rearrangement joins TRBV28 to TRBJ2-7; the D gene is possibly TRBD1 (6 bases). V was shortened by 6 bases and J by 2 bases, with 14 bases between the two germline ends. This CDR3 comprises 14 residues. Germline CDR1 is MDHEN and CDR2 is SYDVKM. The CDR3, as DNA: TGTGCCAGCAGCCTGGGGAAGGGGGCCTACGAGCAGTACTTC. Amino acids: CASSLGKGAYEQYF.

The V gene is TRBV11-2, the J gene TRBJ2-5, with TRBD2 matching 7 bases. The J segment lost 11 bases and the V segment lost 1 base, leaving 7 bases of the junction unmatched. The germline gives CDR1 SGHAT, CDR2 FQNNGV. This CDR3 is built from 13 residues. The CDR3 nucleotides are TGTGCCAGCAGCTTAGTAGGGACTACTAATCAGTACTTC. The encoded protein is CASSLVGTTNQYF.